The T cell receptor (beta chain) described here comes from a study of T cell responses to AZD1222 COVID-19 vaccine. CDR1 LNHDA and CDR2 SQIVND come from the germline V gene (reference sequence). CDR3 length: 13 amino acids. Trimming took 3 bases from V and 3 from J, leaving 6 bases between them. Assay used: immunoSEQ multiplex PCR; TCRdb lists only in-frame clones, some missing. The sample includes around 150,000 clones, roughly 94% seen only once; the top ten take approximately 5.5%. The TCR originated in an adult who received the AZD1222 COVID-19 vaccine. This sequence joins TRBV19 and TRBJ2-1; D unclear. Specimen: peripheral blood, collected 28 days after the second AZD1222 dose. The CDR3 bases are TGTGCCAGTAGTATCAGCCGCTACAATGAGCAGTTCTTC. Encoded protein: CASSISRYNEQFF.